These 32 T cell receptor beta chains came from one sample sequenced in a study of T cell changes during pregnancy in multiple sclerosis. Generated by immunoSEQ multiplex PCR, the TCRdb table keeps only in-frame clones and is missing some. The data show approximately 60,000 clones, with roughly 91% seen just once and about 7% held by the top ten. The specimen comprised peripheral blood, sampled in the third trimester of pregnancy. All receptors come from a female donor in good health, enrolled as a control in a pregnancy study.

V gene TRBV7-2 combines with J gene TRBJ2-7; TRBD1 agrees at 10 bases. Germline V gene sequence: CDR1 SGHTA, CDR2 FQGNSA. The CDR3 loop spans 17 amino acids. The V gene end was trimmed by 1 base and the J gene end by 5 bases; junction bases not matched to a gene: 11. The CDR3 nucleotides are TGTGCCAGCAGCTTAGTTAGCTCGGGACAGGGGACCCACGAGCAGTACTTC. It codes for CASSLVSSGQGTHEQYF.

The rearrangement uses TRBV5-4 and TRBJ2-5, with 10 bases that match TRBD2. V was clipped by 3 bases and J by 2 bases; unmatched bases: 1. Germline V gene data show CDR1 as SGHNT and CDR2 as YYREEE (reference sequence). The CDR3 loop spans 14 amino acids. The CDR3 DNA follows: TGTGCCAGCAGCTCGGGACTAGCGCAAGAGACCCAGTACTTC. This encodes CASSSGLAQETQYF. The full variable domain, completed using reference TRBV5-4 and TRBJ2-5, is ETGVTQSPTHLIKTRGQQVTLRCSSQSGHNTVSWYQQALGQGPQFIFQYYREEENGRGNFPPRFSGLQFPNYSSELNVNALELDDSALYLCASSSGLAQETQYFGPGTRLLVL.

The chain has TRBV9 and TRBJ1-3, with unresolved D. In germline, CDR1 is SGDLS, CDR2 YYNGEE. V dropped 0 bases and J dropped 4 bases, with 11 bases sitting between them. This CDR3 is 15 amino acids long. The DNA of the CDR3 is TGTGCCAGCAGCGTAGAGGGAGGCGCGGGAAACACCATATATTTT. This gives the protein CASSVEGGAGNTIYF.

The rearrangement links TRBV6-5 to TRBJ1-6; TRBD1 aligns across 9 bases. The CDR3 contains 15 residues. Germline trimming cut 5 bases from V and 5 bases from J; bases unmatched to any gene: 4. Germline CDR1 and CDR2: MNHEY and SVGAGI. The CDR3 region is CASSTGTGNNSPLHF. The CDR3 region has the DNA TGTGCCAGCAGTACCGGGACAGGGAATAATTCACCCCTCCACTTT.

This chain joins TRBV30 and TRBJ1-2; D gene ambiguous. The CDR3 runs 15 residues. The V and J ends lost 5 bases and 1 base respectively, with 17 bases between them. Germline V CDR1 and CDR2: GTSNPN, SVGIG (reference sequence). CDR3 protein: CAWGRIGRYNYGYTF. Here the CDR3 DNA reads TGTGCCTGGGGGAGGATCGGCAGATATAACTATGGCTACACCTTC.

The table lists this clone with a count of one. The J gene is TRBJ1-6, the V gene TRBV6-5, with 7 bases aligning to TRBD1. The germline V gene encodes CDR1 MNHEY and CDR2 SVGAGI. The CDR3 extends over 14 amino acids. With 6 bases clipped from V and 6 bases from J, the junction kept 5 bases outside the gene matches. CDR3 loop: CASSLTGSNSPLHF. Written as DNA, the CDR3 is TGTGCCAGCAGCCTGACAGGGTCTAATTCACCCCTCCACTTT.

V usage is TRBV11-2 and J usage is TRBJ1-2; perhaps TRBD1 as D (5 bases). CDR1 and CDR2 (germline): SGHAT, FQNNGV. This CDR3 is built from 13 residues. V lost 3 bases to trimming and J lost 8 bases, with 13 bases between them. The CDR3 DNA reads TGTGCCAGCAGCTTGGGGCCCCTGAGGGGCTACACCTTC. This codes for CASSLGPLRGYTF.

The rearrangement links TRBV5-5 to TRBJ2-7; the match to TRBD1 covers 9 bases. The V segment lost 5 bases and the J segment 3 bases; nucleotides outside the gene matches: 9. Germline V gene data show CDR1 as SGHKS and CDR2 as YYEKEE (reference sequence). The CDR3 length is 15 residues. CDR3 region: CASRRTGQGLYEQYF. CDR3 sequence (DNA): TGTGCCAGCAGAAGAACGGGACAGGGCCTCTACGAGCAGTACTTC.

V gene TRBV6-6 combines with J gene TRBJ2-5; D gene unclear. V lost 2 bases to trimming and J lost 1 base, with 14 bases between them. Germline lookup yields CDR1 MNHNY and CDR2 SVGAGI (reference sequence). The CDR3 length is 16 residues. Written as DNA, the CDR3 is TGTGCCAGCAGTTACGAGCCCTCTAAGATCCAAGAGACCCAGTACTTC. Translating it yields CASSYEPSKIQETQYF.

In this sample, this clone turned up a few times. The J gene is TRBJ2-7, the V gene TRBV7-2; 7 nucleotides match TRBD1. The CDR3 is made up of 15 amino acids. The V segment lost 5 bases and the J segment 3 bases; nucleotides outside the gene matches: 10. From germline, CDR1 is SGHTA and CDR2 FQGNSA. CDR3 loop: CASSRRSRGSYEQYF. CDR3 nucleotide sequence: TGTGCCAGCAGCCGACGTTCCAGGGGGAGCTACGAGCAGTACTTC.

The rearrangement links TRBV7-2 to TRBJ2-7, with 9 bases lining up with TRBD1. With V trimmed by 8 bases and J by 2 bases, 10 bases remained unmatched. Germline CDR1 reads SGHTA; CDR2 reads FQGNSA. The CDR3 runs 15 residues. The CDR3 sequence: CASLESGQGPYEQYF. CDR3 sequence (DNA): TGTGCCAGCCTCGAATCGGGACAGGGACCCTACGAGCAGTACTTC.

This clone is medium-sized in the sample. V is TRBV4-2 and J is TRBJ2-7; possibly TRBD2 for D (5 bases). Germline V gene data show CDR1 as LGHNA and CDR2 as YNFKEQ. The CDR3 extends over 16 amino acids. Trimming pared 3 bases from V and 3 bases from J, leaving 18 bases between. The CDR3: CASSQNARGSGYEQYF. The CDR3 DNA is TGTGCCAGCAGCCAGAATGCCAGAGGGTCGGGCTACGAGCAGTACTTC.

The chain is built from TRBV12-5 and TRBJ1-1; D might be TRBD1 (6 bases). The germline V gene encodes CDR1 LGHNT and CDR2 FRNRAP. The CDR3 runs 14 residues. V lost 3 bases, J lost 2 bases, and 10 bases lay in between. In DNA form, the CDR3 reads TGTGCTAGTGGTTTTTGGGGGCCTAACACTGAAGCTTTCTTT. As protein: CASGFWGPNTEAFF. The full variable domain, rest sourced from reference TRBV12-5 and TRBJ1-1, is DARVTQTPRHKVTEMGQEVTMRCQPILGHNTVFWYRQTMMQGLELLAYFRNRAPLDDSGMPKDRFSAEMPDATLATLKIQPSEPRDSAVYFCASGFWGPNTEAFFGQGTRLTVV.

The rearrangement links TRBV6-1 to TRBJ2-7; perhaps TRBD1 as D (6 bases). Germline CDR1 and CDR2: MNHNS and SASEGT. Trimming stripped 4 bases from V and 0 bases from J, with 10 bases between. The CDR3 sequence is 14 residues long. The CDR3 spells CASSVGHLSYEQYF. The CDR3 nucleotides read TGTGCCAGCAGTGTGGGACACCTCTCCTACGAGCAGTACTTC.

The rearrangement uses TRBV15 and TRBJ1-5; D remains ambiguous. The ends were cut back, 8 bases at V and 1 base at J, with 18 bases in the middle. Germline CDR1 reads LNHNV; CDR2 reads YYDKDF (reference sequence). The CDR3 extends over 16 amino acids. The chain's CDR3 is CATRPGALGSNQPQHF. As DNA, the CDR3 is TGTGCCACCCGACCGGGAGCGCTCGGGAGCAATCAGCCCCAGCATTTT.

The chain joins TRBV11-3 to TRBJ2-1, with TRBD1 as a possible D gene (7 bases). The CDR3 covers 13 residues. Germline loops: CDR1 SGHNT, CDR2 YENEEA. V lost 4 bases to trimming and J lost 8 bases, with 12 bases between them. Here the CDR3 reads CASSYRRGDEQFF. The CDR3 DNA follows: TGTGCCAGCAGCTACCGCAGGGGGGATGAGCAGTTCTTC.

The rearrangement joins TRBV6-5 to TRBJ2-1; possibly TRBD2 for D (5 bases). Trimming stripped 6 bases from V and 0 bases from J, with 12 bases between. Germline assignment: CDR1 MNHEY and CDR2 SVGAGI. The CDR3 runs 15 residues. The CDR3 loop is CASSRPGSSYNEQFF. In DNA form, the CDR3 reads TGTGCCAGCAGCCGACCGGGAAGCTCCTACAATGAGCAGTTCTTC.

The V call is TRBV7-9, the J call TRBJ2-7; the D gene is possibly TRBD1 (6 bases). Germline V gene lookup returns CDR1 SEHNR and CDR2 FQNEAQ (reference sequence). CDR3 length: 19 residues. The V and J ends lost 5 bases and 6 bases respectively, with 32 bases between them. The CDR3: CASSVWPGRKQGPASEQYF. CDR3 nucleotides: TGTGCCAGCAGCGTGTGGCCGGGGCGCAAACAGGGACCTGCATCCGAGCAGTACTTC.

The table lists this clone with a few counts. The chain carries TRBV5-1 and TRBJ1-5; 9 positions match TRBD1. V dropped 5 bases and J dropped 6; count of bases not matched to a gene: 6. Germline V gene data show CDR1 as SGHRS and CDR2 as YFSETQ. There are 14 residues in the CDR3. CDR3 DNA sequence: TGCGCCAGCAGTCTCACAGGGGGCGGTCAGCCCCAGCATTTT. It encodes CASSLTGGGQPQHF.

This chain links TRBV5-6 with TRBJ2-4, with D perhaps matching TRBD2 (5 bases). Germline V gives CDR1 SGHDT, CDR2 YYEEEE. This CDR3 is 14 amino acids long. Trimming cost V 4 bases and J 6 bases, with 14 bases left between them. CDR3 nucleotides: TGTGCCAGCAGCGAATTAGTCCGGGGAAACATTCAGTACTTC. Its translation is CASSELVRGNIQYF.

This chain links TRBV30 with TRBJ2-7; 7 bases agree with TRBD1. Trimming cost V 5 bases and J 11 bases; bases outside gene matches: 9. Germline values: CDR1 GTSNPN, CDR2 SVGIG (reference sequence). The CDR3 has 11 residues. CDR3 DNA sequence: TGTGCCTGGTCCCAGGGGGACCTCGAGTACTTC. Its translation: CAWSQGDLEYF.

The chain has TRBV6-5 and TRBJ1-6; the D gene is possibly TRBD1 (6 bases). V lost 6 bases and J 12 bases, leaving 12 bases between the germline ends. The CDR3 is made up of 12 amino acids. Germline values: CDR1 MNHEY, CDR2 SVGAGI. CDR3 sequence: CASRKGDGPLHF. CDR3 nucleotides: TGTGCCAGCAGAAAGGGGGATGGACCCCTCCACTTT.

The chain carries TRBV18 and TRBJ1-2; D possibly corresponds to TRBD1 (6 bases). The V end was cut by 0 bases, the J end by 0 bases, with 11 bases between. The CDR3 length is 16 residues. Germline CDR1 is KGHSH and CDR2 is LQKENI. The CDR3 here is CASSPPGHQANYGYTF. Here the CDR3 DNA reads TGTGCCAGCTCACCACCGGGACACCAAGCTAACTATGGCTACACCTTC.

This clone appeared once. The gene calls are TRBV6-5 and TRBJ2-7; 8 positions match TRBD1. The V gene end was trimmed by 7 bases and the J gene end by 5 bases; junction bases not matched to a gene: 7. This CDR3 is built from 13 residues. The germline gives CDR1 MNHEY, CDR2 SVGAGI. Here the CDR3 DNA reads TGTGCCAGCACCACAGGGGGTATCGACGAGCAGTACTTC. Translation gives CASTTGGIDEQYF.

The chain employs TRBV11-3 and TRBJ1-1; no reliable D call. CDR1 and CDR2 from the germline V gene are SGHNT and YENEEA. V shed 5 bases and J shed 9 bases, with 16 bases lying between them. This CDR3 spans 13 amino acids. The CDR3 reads CASSREEFAQAFF. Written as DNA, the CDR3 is TGTGCCAGCAGCAGGGAGGAGTTCGCCCAAGCTTTCTTT.

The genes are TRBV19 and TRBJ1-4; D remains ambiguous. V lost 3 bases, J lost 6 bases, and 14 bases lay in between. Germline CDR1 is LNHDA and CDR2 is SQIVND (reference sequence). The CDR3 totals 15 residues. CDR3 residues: CASSILEGLDEKLFF. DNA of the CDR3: TGTGCCAGTAGTATCCTAGAGGGTTTGGATGAAAAACTGTTTTTT.

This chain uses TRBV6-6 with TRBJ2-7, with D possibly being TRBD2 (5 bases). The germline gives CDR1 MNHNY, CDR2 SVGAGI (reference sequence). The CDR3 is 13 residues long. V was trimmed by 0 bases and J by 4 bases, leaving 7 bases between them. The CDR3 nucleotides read TGTGCCAGCAGTTACTCGACGGGGTACGAGCAGTACTTC. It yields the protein CASSYSTGYEQYF.

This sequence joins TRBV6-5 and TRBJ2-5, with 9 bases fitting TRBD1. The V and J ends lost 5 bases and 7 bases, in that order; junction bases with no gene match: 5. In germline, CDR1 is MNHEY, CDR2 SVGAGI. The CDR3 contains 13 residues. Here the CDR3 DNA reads TGTGCCAGCAGTCAACAGGGGGCCGGGACCCAGTACTTC. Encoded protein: CASSQQGAGTQYF.

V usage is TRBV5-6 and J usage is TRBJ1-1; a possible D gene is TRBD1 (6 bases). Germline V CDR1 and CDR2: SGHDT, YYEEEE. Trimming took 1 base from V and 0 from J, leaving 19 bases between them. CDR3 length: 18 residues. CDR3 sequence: CASSLRVAGAFMNTEAFF. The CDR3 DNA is TGTGCCAGCAGCTTGAGAGTCGCAGGGGCCTTTATGAACACTGAAGCTTTCTTT.

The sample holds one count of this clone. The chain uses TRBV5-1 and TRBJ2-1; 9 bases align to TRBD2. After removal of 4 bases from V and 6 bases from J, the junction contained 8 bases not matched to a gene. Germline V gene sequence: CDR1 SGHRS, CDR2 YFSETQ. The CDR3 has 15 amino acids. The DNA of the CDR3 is TGCGCCAGCAGCCTAAGGACTAGCGAGGGCAATGAGCAGTTCTTC. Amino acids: CASSLRTSEGNEQFF.

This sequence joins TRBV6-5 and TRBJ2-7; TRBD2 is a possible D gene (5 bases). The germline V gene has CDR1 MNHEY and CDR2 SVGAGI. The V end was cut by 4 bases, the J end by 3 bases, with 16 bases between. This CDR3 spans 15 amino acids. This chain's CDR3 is CASSSSPAGSYEQYF. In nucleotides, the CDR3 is TGTGCCAGCAGTTCTTCCCCGGCGGGCAGCTACGAGCAGTACTTC.

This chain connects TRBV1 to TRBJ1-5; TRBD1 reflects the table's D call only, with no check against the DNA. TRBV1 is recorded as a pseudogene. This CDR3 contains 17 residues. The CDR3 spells CTSQTFRGPGSYQPQHF. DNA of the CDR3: TGCACCAGCCAAACCTTCAGGGGGCCGGGGAGTTATCAGCCCCAGCATTTT.